This entry concerns a single T cell receptor beta chain. This entry comes from a study of blood T cell repertoires in COVID-19. Background on the study: From T cells, B-cell-depleted T cells, or PBMCs came the material, which was cDNA or gDNA.

In the study's own analysis: Nucleated cell number was recorded as an estimate derived from reference gene primer amplification. This table comes from immunoSEQ multiplex PCR, and its TCRdb copy is limited to in-frame clones, with some not included. Clone size and the V and J calls come from that table; the DNA yielded D and trimming. The data hold about 170,000 clones, with just under 90% observed a single time. With 3 bases clipped from V and 7 bases from J, the junction kept 8 bases outside the gene matches. This CDR3 has 15 residues. The V gene's germline CDR1 is DFQATT and CDR2 SNEGSKA (reference sequence).

Sequenced input: peripheral blood. The sequence was collected from a man aged 18 to 30 with active or convalescent COVID-19. This chain uses TRBV20-1 with TRBJ2-1; 11 nucleotides align to TRBD2. Here the CDR3 DNA reads TGCAGTGCTAGTCAACTAGCGGGAGAGTGGAATGAGCAGTTCTTC. It specifies CSASQLAGEWNEQFF.